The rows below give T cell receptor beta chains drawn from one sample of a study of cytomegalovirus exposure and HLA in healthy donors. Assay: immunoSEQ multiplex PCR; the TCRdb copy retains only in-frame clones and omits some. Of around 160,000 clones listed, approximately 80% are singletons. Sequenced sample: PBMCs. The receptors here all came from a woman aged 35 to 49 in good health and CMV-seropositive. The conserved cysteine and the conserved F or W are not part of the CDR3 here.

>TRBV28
ASSTSGSSYEQY
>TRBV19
ASSIRDRDYGYT
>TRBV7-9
ASSYDRDSSSTDTQY
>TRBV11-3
ASNREDGATEAF
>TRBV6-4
ARRQLNSPLH
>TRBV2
ASSAIMNTEAF
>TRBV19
ASSFWTGGAGANEKLF
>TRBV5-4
ASSFAPLAGGREQY
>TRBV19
ASSIDQETQY
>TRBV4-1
ASSQDRGRQPQH
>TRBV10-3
AISEGPTGEAF
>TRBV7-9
ASSTTGGGYTEAF
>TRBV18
ASSARGPGTEAF
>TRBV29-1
SAIGLAGNTGELF
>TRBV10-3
AISDLVGDNTGELF
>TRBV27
ASRWGQGDGYGYT
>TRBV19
ASRGLAGGVSDTQY
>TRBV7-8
ASSLAGLGLAGENEQF
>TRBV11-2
ASSRWTSGGEETQY
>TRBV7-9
ASSFSQSTEAF
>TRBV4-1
ASSQGTREGDEQF
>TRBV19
ASSIGRAGAISNQPQH
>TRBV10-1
ASSGTSGITDTQY
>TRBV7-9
ASSPPGGAMNEQF
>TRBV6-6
ASSKNGYT
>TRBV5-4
ASSPPGQPYEQY
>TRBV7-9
ASSLRTGDEKLF
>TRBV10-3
AITVNRVQETQY
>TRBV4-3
ASPRRLSEQY
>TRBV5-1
ASSPTGGFEKLF
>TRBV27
ASSFHWAPGLAQPQH
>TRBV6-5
ASSQTGDQPQH
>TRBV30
AWSQGYEQH
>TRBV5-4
ASSLSTGGITDTQY
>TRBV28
ASSFPGTSGRFYNEQF
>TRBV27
ASMPGTSNTGELF
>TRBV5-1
ASSFGTSGEEQF
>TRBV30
AWAPGGQGDSPLH
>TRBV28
ATQLVGYT
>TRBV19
ASSIYDKNTEAF
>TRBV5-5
ASQFSGAPGELF
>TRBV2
ASSGSGLAVYEQY
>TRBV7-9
ASSLRSGPEETQY
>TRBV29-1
SVRTSSDTIQY
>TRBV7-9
SSSSSGYT
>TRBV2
ASSDDGTDSYT
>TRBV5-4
ASSLKLAASYNEQF
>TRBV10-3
ANVQGSNQPQH
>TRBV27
ASSLNLAQETQY